This TCR beta chain was sequenced during a study of regulatory T cells in long-lasting Graves disease. Broader study findings: The study found TRBV28, TRBJ1-2 and TRBJ2-5 favored in persistent disease.

This clonotype has more than one count but fewer than ten. Antigen specificity is unknown. Construction of the TCR beta libraries employed iRepertoire HTBI primers in conjunction with Arm-PCR of CDR3 regions. TCRdb analysed the multiplex PCR reads with MiXCR anew, one entry per CDR3 protein. This sample carries about 660,000 distinct CDR3 sequences, 25% to 35% of them seen once, and the ten largest clones take under 50%. Time point here: persistent/refractory GD, antithyroid drugs over 5 years with positive TRAb. From RNA extracted from PBMCs, the TCR library was made. The V end was cut by 1 base, the J end by 4 bases, with 13 bases between. The germline V gene has CDR1 MGHDK and CDR2 SYGVNS. The CDR3 covers 15 residues.

The clonotype originates from a female donor with Graves disease. The chain carries TRBV25-1 and TRBJ1-2; no clear D gene. Material: peripheral blood mononuclear cells (PBMCs), obtained when the disease was refractory, from a patient treated with antithyroid drugs. This CDR3 is CASSESGILGYGYTF. CDR3 sequence (DNA): TGTGCCAGCAGTGAATCCGGGATACTAGGCTATGGCTACACCTTC.